This T cell receptor (beta chain) derives from a study of control samples from healthy donors and cancer patients. The method was immunoSEQ multiplex PCR; TCRdb's version includes in-frame clones alone and lacks a portion of them. This repertoire shows 150,000 to 200,000 clones, around 93% found once; its top ten account for around 1.6%. In germline, CDR1 is SEHNR, CDR2 FQNEAQ (reference sequence). This CDR3 region has 19 residues. V shed 2 bases, J shed 6 bases, and the junction held 18 bases outside the gene matches. The chain uses TRBV7-9 and TRBJ2-1; 8 bases map to TRBD2. Source material: blood. The source is a man younger than 35 in good health. CDR3 residues: CASSLQAFKRGTPTNEQFF. The CDR3 DNA is TGTGCCAGCAGCTTACAGGCGTTTAAGCGGGGGACACCGACCAATGAGCAGTTCTTC.